The 27 T cell receptor beta chains below come from one sample, sequenced in a study of shared clonotypes between healthy human individuals. Naive CD8 cells were CD45RO-negative, positively selected for CCR7, excluding terminally differentiated effector memory CD45RA+ cells. Repertoires were generated with immunoSEQ multiplex PCR, while TCRdb's copy carries only in-frame clones and drops some. The repertoire has 1.5 million to 2.5 million clones, roughly 95% of them found once; the top ten carry around 1.2%. The material sequenced was naive CD8+ T cells sorted from blood. The receptors derive from a man aged 18-30 years in good health.

The V and J genes are TRBV27 and TRBJ2-2, with 7 bases fitting TRBD1. V gave up 5 bases and J gave up 3 bases; unmatched junction bases: 6. This CDR3 region has 15 residues. Per germline, CDR1 MNHEY and CDR2 SMNVEV (reference sequence). The CDR3 DNA reads TGTGCCAGCAGTCCCCCGGGACAGCACACCGGGGAGCTGTTTTTT. Amino acid sequence: CASSPPGQHTGELFF.

Concerning this clone: Other DNA sequences in this specimen translate into the identical CDR3. The chain is built from TRBV7-6 and TRBJ2-7; 8 nucleotides agree with TRBD2. The CDR3 extends over 15 amino acids. In germline, CDR1 is SGHVS, CDR2 FNYEAQ. With V trimmed by 1 base and J by 1 base, 3 bases remained unmatched. The DNA for the CDR3 is TGTGCCAGCAGCTTAGGGCTAGCGGGTTCCTACGAGCAGTACTTC. Translation: CASSLGLAGSYEQYF.

For the CDR3, the DNA is TGCGCCAGCACCCCTGGGACAGGGGTAGGCTACACCTTC. Its translation: CASTPGTGVGYTF. The V and J genes are TRBV5-1 and TRBJ1-2, with 10 bases fitting TRBD1. The CDR3 contains 13 residues. Germline CDR1 SGHRS, CDR2 YFSETQ. With 6 bases clipped from V and 8 bases from J, the junction kept 7 bases outside the gene matches.

With regard to this clone: This same CDR3 is encoded by further DNA sequences in the sample. V is TRBV6-1 and J is TRBJ2-7; D gene uncertain. Trimming cost V 3 bases and J 4 bases, with 7 bases left between them. Germline V CDR1 and CDR2: MNHNS, SASEGT. The CDR3 consists of 12 residues. CDR3 DNA: TGTGCCAGCAGTGATACGGGTTACGAGCAGTACTTC. This translates into CASSDTGYEQYF.

The chain uses TRBV6-5 and TRBJ1-4; TRBD1 agrees at 7 bases. The germline V gene encodes CDR1 MNHEY and CDR2 SVGAGI. J gave up 4 bases and V 4 bases, and 9 bases lay outside the gene matches. The CDR3 totals 16 residues. The CDR3 region is CASSSRTGQINEKLFF. DNA for the CDR3: TGTGCCAGCAGTTCCCGGACGGGACAGATTAATGAAAAACTGTTTTTT.

This chain uses TRBV25-1 with TRBJ2-7, with 9 bases identical to TRBD1. The CDR3 totals 13 residues. The germline CDR1 and CDR2 sequences are MGHDK and SYGVNS. With V trimmed by 8 bases and J by 6 bases, 8 bases remained unmatched. CDR3 region: CASGGQGFTEQYF. The CDR3 DNA follows: TGTGCCAGCGGGGGACAGGGTTTCACCGAGCAGTACTTC.

The chain is built from TRBV6-1 and TRBJ2-3; possibly TRBD2 for D (6 bases). Between the trimmed V and J ends, which lost 1 base and 4 bases, there was a span of 12 bases. The length of the CDR3 is 15 residues. The germline V gene encodes CDR1 MNHNS and CDR2 SASEGT. The CDR3 bases are TGTGCCAGCAGTGAAGATTTGCTAGCGTCAGATACGCAGTATTTT. This gives the protein CASSEDLLASDTQYF.

This chain connects TRBV29-1 to TRBJ1-2, with 11 bases aligning to TRBD1. The J segment lost 8 bases and the V segment lost 7 bases, leaving 9 bases of the junction unmatched. This CDR3 has 13 residues. Germline CDR1 SQVTM, CDR2 ANQGSEA. The CDR3 DNA follows: TGCAGCGCCGTCGGACAGGGGGCGCGCGGCTACACCTTC. Translated, it gives CSAVGQGARGYTF.

V is TRBV6-5 and J is TRBJ2-1; 7 positions match TRBD1. V lost 10 bases, J lost 6 bases, and 12 bases stayed unmatched. Germline V gene sequence: CDR1 MNHEY, CDR2 SVGAGI. This CDR3 spans 14 amino acids. The CDR3: CATSTGYSSNEQFF. The CDR3 DNA reads TGTGCCACCTCGACAGGGTATTCGTCCAATGAGCAGTTCTTC.

This sequence joins TRBV5-6 and TRBJ2-7; D is undetermined. CDR1 and CDR2 (germline): SGHDT, YYEEEE. The V gene lost 3 bases and the J gene lost 5 bases, with 9 bases spanning the gap. The CDR3 runs to 12 residues. For the CDR3, the DNA is TGTGCCAGCAGCTCTGCAGTCCACGAGCAGTACTTC. Translation gives CASSSAVHEQYF.

CDR3 DNA sequence: TGTGCCAGCAGCGCCGACGGCGGGGCTCGCAATGAGCAGTTCTTC. Its translation is CASSADGGARNEQFF. J is TRBJ2-1 and V is TRBV9, with D possibly matching TRBD2 (6 bases). Looked up from germline, CDR1 is SGDLS and CDR2 is YYNGEE. The CDR3 is made up of 15 amino acids. The V gene lost 3 bases and the J gene lost 6 bases, with 16 bases spanning the gap.

Details on this clone: Different DNA sequences within this sample yield the same CDR3. The chain is built from TRBV6-5 and TRBJ2-7; 7 positions agree with TRBD2. Losses at the gene ends were 3 bases for V and 7 bases for J; bases not matched to a gene: 9. CDR3 size: 14 residues. Germline V gene sequence: CDR1 MNHEY, CDR2 SVGAGI. This CDR3 is CASSYSGGPGEQYF. The CDR3 DNA reads TGTGCCAGCAGTTATTCGGGAGGCCCAGGGGAGCAGTACTTC.

The chain employs TRBV19 and TRBJ2-7, with TRBD2 as a possible D gene (6 bases). Germline V gene sequence: CDR1 LNHDA, CDR2 SQIVND (reference sequence). V was shortened by 8 bases and J by 2 bases, with 16 bases between the two germline ends. This CDR3 is built from 14 residues. The CDR3 DNA reads TGTGCCAGTGCCGTAGCGGTCGACGCCTACGAGCAGTACTTC. Amino acid sequence: CASAVAVDAYEQYF.

This sequence joins TRBV7-9 and TRBJ1-1; unclear D gene. V was trimmed by 2 bases and J by 5 bases, leaving 12 bases between them. Germline CDR1 SEHNR, CDR2 FQNEAQ (reference sequence). The CDR3 has 14 residues. CDR3 in amino acids: CASSLLEVGTEAFF. The CDR3 DNA sequence: TGTGCCAGCAGCTTATTAGAGGTGGGAACTGAAGCTTTCTTT.

This clone appeared a single time. The chain couples TRBV28 to TRBJ1-2; possible D gene TRBD1, 6 bases. V was trimmed by 3 bases and J by 4 bases, leaving 9 bases between them. The CDR3 spans 13 residues. Germline loops: CDR1 MDHEN, CDR2 SYDVKM. The CDR3 DNA reads TGTGCCAGCAGTTTGGGGACATTCTATGGCTACACCTTC. It translates to CASSLGTFYGYTF.

The rearrangement joins TRBV6-6 to TRBJ2-7; D may correspond to TRBD1 or TRBD2 (6 bases each). The germline V gene has CDR1 MNHNY and CDR2 SVGAGI (reference sequence). The CDR3 runs 15 residues. V shed 6 bases and J shed 0 bases, with 15 bases lying between them. The CDR3 sequence is CASSPEGGYSYEQYF. The CDR3 bases are TGTGCCAGCAGCCCTGAGGGGGGATACTCCTACGAGCAGTACTTC.

Remarks on this clone: Different DNA sequences within this sample yield the same CDR3. In DNA, the CDR3 is TGTGCCAGCTCACCACCTCCGGGACAGAGCTCCTACGAGCAGTACTTC. Residues: CASSPPPGQSSYEQYF. The chain carries TRBV18 and TRBJ2-7; 7 nucleotides agree with TRBD1. CDR1 and CDR2 from the germline V gene are KGHSH and LQKENI. Unmatched junction bases numbered 5, after V lost 0 bases and J lost 0 bases. This CDR3 spans 16 amino acids.

J is TRBJ2-5 and V is TRBV7-8, with D perhaps matching TRBD1 or TRBD2 (5 bases each). V was cut by 5 bases and J by 4 bases, with 8 bases left in between. The CDR3 has 12 residues. CDR1 is SGHVS and CDR2 is FQNEAQ in the germline V gene. The CDR3 DNA reads TGTGCCAGCAGCGGGGGTGGAGAGACCCAGTACTTC. Translation: CASSGGGETQYF.

V is TRBV29-1 and J is TRBJ2-7; D is unresolved. V was trimmed by 7 bases and J by 1 base, leaving 8 bases between them. Germline V gives CDR1 SQVTM, CDR2 ANQGSEA. This CDR3 region has 11 residues. CDR3 sequence (DNA): TGCAGCGGGATCGTTTCCTACGAGCAGTACTTC. It is translated as CSGIVSYEQYF.

V is TRBV6-6 and J is TRBJ2-7; D is perhaps TRBD1 or TRBD2 (5 bases each). Trimming took off 4 bases at V and 1 base at J, with 8 bases between the two ends. CDR3 length: 13 residues. Germline values: CDR1 MNHNY, CDR2 SVGAGI (reference sequence). The CDR3 coding sequence is TGTGCCAGCAGTTGGGACCGTTCCTACGAGCAGTACTTC. Protein: CASSWDRSYEQYF.

The chain has TRBV29-1 and TRBJ2-7; TRBD1 agrees at 8 bases. V lost 4 bases, J lost 3 bases, and 5 bases stayed unmatched. Germline V gene data show CDR1 as SQVTM and CDR2 as ANQGSEA. The CDR3 covers 13 residues. The CDR3 DNA follows: TGCAGCGTTGTTGACAGGGGAGACTACGAGCAGTACTTC. Its protein product is CSVVDRGDYEQYF.

The CDR3 spells CASRLAGVLYEQYF. CDR3 nucleotide sequence: TGTGCCAGCAGGCTAGCGGGAGTGCTCTACGAGCAGTACTTC. V and J are TRBV5-6 and TRBJ2-7; the match to TRBD2 covers 10 bases. Germline V gene sequence: CDR1 SGHDT, CDR2 YYEEEE. This CDR3 has 14 amino acids. Unmatched junction bases numbered 5, after V lost 5 bases and J lost 3 bases.

The chain couples TRBV27 to TRBJ2-7; possibly TRBD1 for D (7 bases). Germline CDR1 and CDR2: MNHEY and SMNVEV (reference sequence). The ends were cut back, 5 bases at V and 7 bases at J, with 15 bases in the middle. This CDR3 spans 13 amino acids. The DNA of the CDR3 is TGTGCCAGCAGTCCCGCCCAGGGGGGTGAGCAGTACTTC. This sequence encodes CASSPAQGGEQYF.

This rearrangement joins TRBV18 to TRBJ2-2; D tentatively reads TRBD1 or TRBD2 (5 bases each). The ends were cut back, 0 bases at V and 4 bases at J, with 15 bases in the middle. Germline assignment: CDR1 KGHSH and CDR2 LQKENI. This CDR3 has 17 amino acids. The CDR3 nucleotides read TGTGCCAGCTCACCACCTCCCGGGACGGATCCCACCGGGGAGCTGTTTTTT. This sequence encodes CASSPPPGTDPTGELFF.

The rearrangement uses TRBV15 and TRBJ1-1, with D unclear. CDR1 and CDR2 (germline): LNHNV, YYDKDF (reference sequence). There are 14 residues in the CDR3. V lost 2 bases, J lost 1 base, and 8 bases lay in between. The CDR3 here is CATSRSTGNTEAFF. The DNA for the CDR3 is TGTGCCACCAGCAGATCGACGGGGAACACTGAAGCTTTCTTT.

The chain employs TRBV4-3 and TRBJ2-1, with D maybe TRBD2 (5 bases). Germline V lookup: CDR1 LGHNA, CDR2 YSLEER. Trimming pared 1 base from V and 1 base from J, leaving 14 bases between. The CDR3 runs 17 residues. DNA for the CDR3: TGCGCCAGCAGCCAAGGGGAGTTTGGGGTATCCTACAATGAGCAGTTCTTC. Residues: CASSQGEFGVSYNEQFF.

The genes are TRBV5-6 and TRBJ1-5; a weak D match, TRBD1 (6 bases). V lost 0 bases and J lost 3, with 10 bases in between. Germline CDR1 is SGHDT and CDR2 is YYEEEE. The length of the CDR3 is 15 residues. The CDR3 region has the DNA TGTGCCAGCAGCTTGGGACAGGTGAACAATCAGCCCCAGCATTTT. Its translation is CASSLGQVNNQPQHF.